This T cell receptor beta chain was sequenced in a study of blood T cell repertoires in COVID-19. Germline loops: CDR1 MDHEN, CDR2 SYDVKM. The V end lost 6 bases, the J end lost 3 bases, and 11 bases lay between the germline ends. CDR3 length equals 14 residues. This clone was recorded once. In the study's own analysis: Amplification of reference gene primers provided the estimated nucleated cell counts. Sequencing was performed with immunoSEQ multiplex PCR; in TCRdb, only in-frame clones are kept and a portion is missing. The V and J calls and clone size are taken from that table; D and trimming were inferred from the DNA. The sample gives 45,000 to 55,000 clones, about nine tenths of which show up once; approximately 8% is in the top ten.

The chain is built from TRBV28 and TRBJ1-4, with D possibly being TRBD1 (5 bases). The clonotype comes from a man aged 45-60 years with active COVID-19. Sequenced sample: peripheral blood. CDR3 loop: CASSAGVANEKLFF. The CDR3 DNA is TGTGCCAGCAGCGCGGGGGTAGCTAATGAAAAACTGTTTTTT. The complete variable domain, with remaining parts taken from reference TRBV28 and TRBJ1-4, reads DVKVTQSSRYLVKRTGEKVFLECVQDMDHENMFWYRQDPGLGLRLIYFSYDVKMKEKGDIPEGYSVSREKKERFSLILESASTNQTSMYLCASSAGVANEKLFFGSGTQLSVL.